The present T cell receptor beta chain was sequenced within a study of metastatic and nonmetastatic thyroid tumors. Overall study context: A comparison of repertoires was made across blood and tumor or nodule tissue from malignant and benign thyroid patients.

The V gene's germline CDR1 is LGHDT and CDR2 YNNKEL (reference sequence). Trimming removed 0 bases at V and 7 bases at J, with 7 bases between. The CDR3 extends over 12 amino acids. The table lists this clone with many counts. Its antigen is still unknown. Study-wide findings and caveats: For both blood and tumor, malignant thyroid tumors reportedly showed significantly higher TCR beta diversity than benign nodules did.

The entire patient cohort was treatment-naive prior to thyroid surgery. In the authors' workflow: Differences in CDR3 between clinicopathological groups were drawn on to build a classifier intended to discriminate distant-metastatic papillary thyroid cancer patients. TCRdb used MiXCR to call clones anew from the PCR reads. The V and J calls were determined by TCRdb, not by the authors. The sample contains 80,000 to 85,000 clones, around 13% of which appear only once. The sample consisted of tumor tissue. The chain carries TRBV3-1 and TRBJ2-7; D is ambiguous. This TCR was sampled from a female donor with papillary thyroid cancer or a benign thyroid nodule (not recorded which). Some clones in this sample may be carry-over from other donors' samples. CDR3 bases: TGTGCCAGCAGCCAAGATTACGGGGAGCAGTACTTC. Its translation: CASSQDYGEQYF.